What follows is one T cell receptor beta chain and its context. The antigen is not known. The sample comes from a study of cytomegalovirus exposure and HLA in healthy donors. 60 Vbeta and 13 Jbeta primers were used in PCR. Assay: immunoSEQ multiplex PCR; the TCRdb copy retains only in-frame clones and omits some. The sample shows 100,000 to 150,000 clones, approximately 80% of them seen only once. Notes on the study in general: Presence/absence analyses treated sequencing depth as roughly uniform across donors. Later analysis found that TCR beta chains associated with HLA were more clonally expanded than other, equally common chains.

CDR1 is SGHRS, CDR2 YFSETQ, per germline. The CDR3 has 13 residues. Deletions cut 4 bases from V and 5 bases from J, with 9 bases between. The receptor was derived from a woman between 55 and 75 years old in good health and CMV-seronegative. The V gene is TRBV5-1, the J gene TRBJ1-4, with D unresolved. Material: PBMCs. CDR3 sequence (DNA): TGCGCCAGCAGCCCAGCTAGGAATGAAAAACTGTTTTTT. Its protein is CASSPARNEKLFF. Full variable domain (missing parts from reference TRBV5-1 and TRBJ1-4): KAGVTQTPRYLIKTRGQQVTLSCSPISGHRSVSWYQQTPGQGLQFLFEYFSETQRNKGNFPGRFSGRQFSNSRSEMNVSTLELGDSALYLCASSPARNEKLFFGSGTQLSVL.